This entry describes one T cell receptor (beta chain). Its cognate antigen is unknown. Some clones are missing from TCRdb's copy, which holds only in-frame ones; the method was immunoSEQ multiplex PCR. In the table there are 120,000 or so clones, about 88% of which are singletons. This entry belongs to a study of PD-1 blockade in mismatch repair-deficient tumors. As for the study in general: Enrolled about 2013-2017, patients had progressing, pretreated mismatch repair-deficient cancers of approximately 13 types. Overall study results and limits: Rapid post-treatment expansion, then contraction, generally preceding radiologic response, marked tumor-resident clones.

All patients were mismatch repair deficient, assessed by either PCR or immunohistochemistry. Sequences were derived from peripheral blood, sampled 44 weeks after starting pembrolizumab. The sequence came from an adult with mismatch repair-deficient cancer.

CDR3 in amino acids: CASSLTGGPVDEQFF. Written as DNA, the CDR3 is TGTGCCAGCAGCTTAACGGGAGGGCCTGTCGATGAGCAGTTCTTC. The genes are TRBV7-8 and TRBJ2-1; 8 nucleotides match TRBD2. The germline V gene has CDR1 SGHVS and CDR2 FQNEAQ. The CDR3 is 15 amino acids. V was clipped by 2 bases and J by 8 bases; unmatched bases: 8. Complete variable domain (other parts from reference TRBV7-8 and TRBJ2-1): GAGVSQSPRYKVAKRGQDVALRCDPISGHVSLFWYQQALGQGPEFLTYFQNEAQLDKSGLPSDRFFAERPEGSVSTLKIQRTQQEDSAVYLCASSLTGGPVDEQFFGPGTRLTVL.